The rows below give T cell receptor beta chains drawn from one sample of a study of blood T cell repertoires in COVID-19. Produced via immunoSEQ multiplex PCR; TCRdb's table is partial and in-frame only. The table records roughly 260,000 clones, more than 85% of them present only once. The sample taken for sequencing was peripheral blood. These receptors were obtained from a person aged 18 to 30 with COVID-19, enrolled during active disease. CDR3s include the opening cysteine and the closing phenylalanine or tryptophan. Each record gives: V gene, J gene, D gene, clone size, CDR3 DNA, CDR3 protein. The D gene is left open where the match is weak. Some rows have no size entry. The others give once, few or many, or a class for an expanded clone.

TRBV5-4,TRBJ2-3,.,.,TGTGCCAGCAGCTTGGCCAGGAGCACAGATACGCAGTATTTT,CASSLARSTDTQYF
TRBV28,TRBJ2-7,.,once,TGTGCCAGCACCCTCGACTCGGGGGCAGGGACTACTCCCTACGAGCAGTACTTC,CASTLDSGAGTTPYEQYF
TRBV18,TRBJ2-1,TRBD2,.,TGTGCCAGCTCACCACCTCCGGGACTAGTATACAATGAGCAGTTCTTC,CASSPPPGLVYNEQFF
TRBV27,TRBJ1-6,.,.,TGTGCCAGCAGTTTATTAGGCGGGAGCTCCTATAATTCACCCCTCCACTTT,CASSLLGGSSYNSPLHF
TRBV29-1,TRBJ1-2,TRBD1,.,TGCAGCGTTGAAGGTGACAGGGGGCTAGAAAACTATGGCTACACCTTC,CSVEGDRGLENYGYTF
TRBV2,TRBJ2-1,TRBD1,.,TGTGCCAGCACAAGGACAGGTATGAATGAGCAGTTCTTC,CASTRTGMNEQFF
TRBV3-1/TRBV3-2,TRBJ2-3,TRBD1,.,TGTGCCAGCAGCGACAGGGGAACTAGCACAGATACGCAGTATTTT,CASSDRGTSTDTQYF
TRBV7-9,TRBJ1-3,.,once,TGTGCCAGCAGCCCCCCCGCAGGGGTCGGAAACACCATATATTTT,CASSPPAGVGNTIYF
TRBV5-1,TRBJ2-7,TRBD2,.,TGCGCCAGCAGCTTGCTACTAGCGGGATCCGATGCGAATCCCTACGAGCAGTACTTC,CASSLLLAGSDANPYEQYF
TRBV5-5,TRBJ2-1,TRBD2,.,TGTGCCAGCAGCGTGGGACTAGGTCCCTACAATGAGCAGTTCTTC,CASSVGLGPYNEQFF
TRBV19,TRBJ2-2,TRBD2,.,TGTGCCAGTAGTATGGCGGGAGGGCCAGCCGGGGAGCTGTTTTTT,CASSMAGGPAGELFF
TRBV5-4,TRBJ1-3,.,.,TGTGCCAGCAGCTTGGCCGGTCAAACAGGGGGAAACACCATATATTTT,CASSLAGQTGGNTIYF
TRBV5-1,TRBJ2-7,TRBD1,.,TGCGCCAGCAGATCCGGGACAGCTGAGCAGTACTTC,CASRSGTAEQYF
TRBV6-2/TRBV6-3,TRBJ1-2,.,.,TGTGCCAGCAGTTACTCGAGGTCCTGGGGCTACACCTTC,CASSYSRSWGYTF
TRBV24-1,TRBJ1-1,TRBD1,.,TGTGCCACCAGGGGACAGGGGGGTGAAGCTTTCTTT,CATRGQGGEAFF
TRBV7-9,TRBJ1-1,.,.,TGTGCCAGCAGCCCAACTCACCCCCGGGACACTGAAGCTTTCTTT,CASSPTHPRDTEAFF
TRBV5-3,TRBJ2-5,.,.,TGTGCCAGAAGCCCAATCCGGGGGGCGATGGAAGAGACCCAGTACTTC,CARSPIRGAMEETQYF
TRBV24-1,TRBJ1-1,.,.,TGTGCCACCAGTGATTTTCCCAGGGTGGTTATAGGGGACACTGAAGCTTTCTTT,CATSDFPRVVIGDTEAFF
TRBV11-2,TRBJ2-3,.,.,TGTGCCAGCAGAGATACAGGGATCTATACAGATACGCAGTATTTT,CASRDTGIYTDTQYF
TRBV24-1,TRBJ2-5,TRBD1,.,TGTGCCACCAGTGATTGGACAGGGACGACACAAGAGACCCAGTACTTC,CATSDWTGTTQETQYF
TRBV7-3,TRBJ2-3,TRBD2,.,TGTGCCAGCAGCTTAATTGGACTAGCGGCTAGCACAGATACGCAGTATTTT,CASSLIGLAASTDTQYF
TRBV29-1,TRBJ1-1,.,.,TGCAGCTCTCTAGGGGGTTGGACTGAAGCTTTCTTT,CSSLGGWTEAFF
TRBV9,TRBJ1-3,TRBD1,few,TGTGCCAGCAGCGCGGGGGACAGCTTCTCTGGAAACACCATATATTTT,CASSAGDSFSGNTIYF
TRBV3-1/TRBV3-2,TRBJ2-5,TRBD2,.,TGTGCCAGCAGCCAAGGGTCCAAGAGTAGCGGGGTGGAAGAGACCCAGTACTTC,CASSQGSKSSGVEETQYF
TRBV5-1,TRBJ2-5,.,.,TGCGCCAGCAGAAGAGGCGCAGGGGAAGAGACCCAGTACTTC,CASRRGAGEETQYF
TRBV9,TRBJ1-1,.,.,TGTGCCAGCAGCTCAACCCTAGGGAACACTGAAGCTTTCTTT,CASSSTLGNTEAFF
TRBV2,TRBJ1-1,TRBD1,.,TGTGCCACCCAAAACAGGGGTTACACTGAAGCTTTCTTT,CATQNRGYTEAFF
TRBV11-2,TRBJ2-2,.,.,TGTGCCAGCAGCTTAGAGCCGGGTGGCGGCGGGGAGCTGTTTTTT,CASSLEPGGGGELFF
TRBV13,TRBJ1-3,.,.,TGTGCCAGCAGCTCCCCCCTAAAGTCCTCAGGAAACACCATATATTTT,CASSSPLKSSGNTIYF
TRBV19,TRBJ1-2,.,.,TGTGCCAGTAGCCCGCGGGACGGCCCGCCCGGCTACACCTTC,CASSPRDGPPGYTF
TRBV28,TRBJ1-5,.,.,TGTGCCAGCAGCGAGATTAATCAGCCCCAGCATTTT,CASSEINQPQHF
TRBV3-1/TRBV3-2,TRBJ2-7,.,.,TGTGCCAGCAGCCAAGATTCACAAGCCTACGAGCAGTACTTC,CASSQDSQAYEQYF
TRBV6-4,TRBJ2-7,TRBD2,once,TGTGCCAGCAGTCCACTAGCGGGAGGTGGGGAGCAGTACTTC,CASSPLAGGGEQYF
TRBV5-8,TRBJ2-1,TRBD2,once,TGTGCCAGCAGCCCCGGACTAGCGGGAGAGAATGAGCAGTTCTTC,CASSPGLAGENEQFF
TRBV29-1,TRBJ2-7,TRBD1,.,TGCAGCGTTGAATTTGGCACCACAGGGGGCCCCTACGAGCAGTACTTC,CSVEFGTTGGPYEQYF
TRBV28,TRBJ2-7,TRBD1,.,TGTGCCAGCAGTCCGGCGGACAGGGCAAGCTACGAGCAGTACTTC,CASSPADRASYEQYF
TRBV27,TRBJ2-3,.,.,TGTGCCAGCAGTTTATTCGCGGGAATGGCAGATACGCAGTATTTT,CASSLFAGMADTQYF
TRBV7-6,TRBJ2-3,.,few,TGTGCCAGCAGCTTAGTTGGGGGGGCGGAAGATACGCAGTATTTT,CASSLVGGAEDTQYF
TRBV19,TRBJ1-5,.,once,TGTGCCAGTAGTATGGGAACAGGGCTCATGCAGCCCCAGCATTTT,CASSMGTGLMQPQHF
TRBV3-1/TRBV3-2,TRBJ2-5,TRBD2,.,TGTGCCAGCAGCCAAGATGTGGGGACTAGCGAAGAGACCCAGTACTTC,CASSQDVGTSEETQYF
TRBV12-5,TRBJ2-3,.,.,TGTGCTAGTGGTTTGGGCAGTACGCAGTATTTT,CASGLGSTQYF
TRBV19,TRBJ1-1,.,.,TGTGCCAGTAGTATCAGCGGGGGGAACACTGAAGCTTTCTTT,CASSISGGNTEAFF
TRBV5-4,TRBJ2-7,TRBD2,few,TGTGCCAGCAGCGCGGGACTAGCGGGGAGTGGCTACGAGCAGTACTTC,CASSAGLAGSGYEQYF
TRBV6-1,TRBJ1-2,.,.,TGTGCCAGCAGTGAGTTATTACAGGACGCAAGAGGCTACACCTTC,CASSELLQDARGYTF
TRBV24-1,TRBJ2-2,.,.,TGTGCCACTCGGGGTTACACCGGGGAGCTGTTTTTT,CATRGYTGELFF
TRBV19,TRBJ2-5,.,.,TGTGCCAGTAGTATAGGGGCAGTGCTGGAGACCCAGTACTTC,CASSIGAVLETQYF
TRBV5-1,TRBJ2-2,.,.,TGCGCCAGCAGCAGGGGGCAAACTAGCAGCCCCGGGGAGCTGTTTTTT,CASSRGQTSSPGELFF
TRBV29-1,TRBJ2-1,.,.,TGCAGCGTTGATGCGCCAGGCCAGAGCTCCTACAATGAGCAGTTCTTC,CSVDAPGQSSYNEQFF
TRBV24-1,TRBJ1-5,.,.,TGTGCCACCAGTGATCCCGGTGAGGGCAATCAGCCCCAGCATTTT,CATSDPGEGNQPQHF
TRBV29-1,TRBJ2-7,TRBD1,.,TGCAGCGTTGTAGGGGGCCCCTACGAGCAGTACTTC,CSVVGGPYEQYF
TRBV6-5,TRBJ1-4,.,once,TGTGCCAGCGGCAGGGTCTTTTTTGAAAAACTGTTTTTT,CASGRVFFEKLFF
TRBV15,TRBJ1-2,TRBD1,.,TGTGCCACCAGCAGAGGACAGGGGGCAAACTATGGCTACACCTTC,CATSRGQGANYGYTF